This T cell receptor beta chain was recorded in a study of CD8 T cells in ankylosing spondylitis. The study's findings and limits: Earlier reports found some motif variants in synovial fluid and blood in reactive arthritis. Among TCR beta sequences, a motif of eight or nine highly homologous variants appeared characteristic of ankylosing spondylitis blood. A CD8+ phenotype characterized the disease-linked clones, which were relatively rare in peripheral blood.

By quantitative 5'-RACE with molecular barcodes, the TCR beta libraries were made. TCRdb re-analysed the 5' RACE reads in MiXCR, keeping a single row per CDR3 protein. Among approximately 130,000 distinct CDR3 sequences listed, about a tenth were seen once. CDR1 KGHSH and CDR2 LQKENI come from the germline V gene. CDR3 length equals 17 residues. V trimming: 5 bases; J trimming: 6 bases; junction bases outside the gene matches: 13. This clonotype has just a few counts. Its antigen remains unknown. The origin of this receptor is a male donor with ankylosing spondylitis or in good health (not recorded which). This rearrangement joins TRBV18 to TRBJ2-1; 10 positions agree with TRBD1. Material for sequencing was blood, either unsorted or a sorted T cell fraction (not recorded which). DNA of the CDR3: TGTGCCAGCTCAGCCACGCTCCGGGACAGGGGCACCAATGAGCAGTTCTTC. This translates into CASSATLRDRGTNEQFF.